This TCR beta chain was found in a study of T cells in Graves' hyperthyroidism and ophthalmopathy. Used for diagnoses were clinical symptoms, serum thyroxine and TRAb, thyroid ultrasound and orbital computed tomography. PBMCs were derived from around 10 ml fresh peripheral blood. The germline V gene encodes CDR1 DFQATT and CDR2 SNEGSKA (reference sequence). The V gene lost 3 bases and the J gene lost 6 bases, with 24 bases spanning the gap. The CDR3 totals 17 residues. Study findings and constraints: Among thyroid clonotypes expanded above 0.001, most also appeared in blood.

Amplification targeted TCR beta CDR3 regions from RNA transcripts. Primed by the HTBI set, a first-round RT-PCR was run on the TCR CDR3. TCRdb analysed the multiplex PCR reads with MiXCR anew, one entry per CDR3 protein. This sample has a few hundred thousand distinct CDR3 sequences; more than 15% occur once, and the top ten carry around 7.3%. This clonotype was picked up many times. Its matching antigen is unknown. The chain joins TRBV20-1 to TRBJ2-1, with no clear D. This receptor was identified in a woman in her twenties or thirties with Graves' hyperthyroidism. The specimen sequenced was blood. CDR3 nucleotide sequence: TGCAGTGCTAGCCATCTTTTCTCCCCGAAAACTCCCAATGAGCAGTTCTTC. It encodes CSASHLFSPKTPNEQFF.